This entry concerns a single T cell receptor (beta chain). TCRdb's copy holds only in-frame clones and misses some; the assay was immunoSEQ multiplex PCR. The sample yields roughly 70,000 clones, 80% seen once. This specimen belongs to a study of blood T cell repertoires in COVID-19. CDR3 size: 15 residues. J was trimmed by 5 bases and V by 5 bases; bases with no gene match: 8. Germline lookup yields CDR1 MNHEY and CDR2 SVGAGI. This clonotype was sampled from a man between 65 and 79 years old who had recovered from COVID-19. This chain connects TRBV6-5 to TRBJ2-1; 8 nucleotides agree with TRBD2. Sequenced input: peripheral blood. The CDR3 DNA sequence: TGTGCCAGCAGTCCGATGACTAGCGCGCACAATGAGCAGTTCTTC. This encodes CASSPMTSAHNEQFF.